This T cell receptor (beta chain) originates from a study of blood T cell repertoires in COVID-19. This clone was observed a handful of times. Participants were aged about 18 to 100 years from roughly 26 US areas. V lost 0 bases and J 5 bases, leaving 11 bases between the germline ends. The CDR3 is 14 residues long. Per germline, CDR1 SGHTS and CDR2 YDEGEE. Profiled with immunoSEQ multiplex PCR; TCRdb holds only in-frame clones, not every one. The sample shows approximately 350,000 clones, about four fifths of them seen only once. The TCR comes from a woman aged 50 to 60 who had recovered from COVID-19. The material sequenced was PBMCs or T cells enriched from blood (not recorded which). The chain links TRBV5-8 to TRBJ1-1, with D perhaps TRBD1 (5 bases). The CDR3 DNA sequence: TGTGCCAGCAGCTTGGGCGGGGCTGGGACTGAAGCTTTCTTT. This encodes CASSLGGAGTEAFF.